This is a list of T cell receptor beta chains from one sample in a study of beta chain features in type 1 diabetes. The assay was immunoSEQ multiplex PCR, and TCRdb's table has in-frame clones only and misses some. Here the sample spans approximately 41,000 clones, 65% to 80% being singletons. Sequenced sample: Tregs from blood. The origin of the receptors is a man aged 30-40 years with type 1 diabetes. Some clones in this sample may be carry-over from other donors' samples. Both conserved end residues are part of each CDR3. The order of the fields is D gene, J gene, V gene, CDR3 protein. A D gene is named only where the DNA matches it firmly.

NA | TRBJ2-5 | TRBV18 | CASSQGQQETQYF
TRBD2 | TRBJ2-1 | TRBV7-9 | CASSLGLAGTYNEQFF
NA | TRBJ2-2 | TRBV10-3 | CAISESGINTGELFF
NA | TRBJ1-1 | TRBV10-3 | CAISSLTANTEAFF
NA | TRBJ2-5 | TRBV10-3 | CAIRGGQETQYF
TRBD1 | TRBJ2-1 | TRBV18 | CASSPDRDRVRNEQFF
NA | TRBJ2-3 | TRBV6-1 | CASSERGLEGDTQYF
TRBD1 | TRBJ2-5 | TRBV19 | CASSQGVETQYF
NA | TRBJ2-1 | TRBV7-9 | CASSLAPLADEQFF
TRBD2 | TRBJ2-1 | TRBV6-5 | CASRVLAGAKNEQFF
NA | TRBJ1-3 | TRBV7-2 | CASSLAVGAPFSGNTIYF
NA | TRBJ2-7 | TRBV2 | CASRLNYEQYF
TRBD2 | TRBJ2-3 | TRBV5-1 | CASRLAGDTDTQYF
NA | TRBJ1-5 | TRBV7-9 | CASSLDTGQPQHF
TRBD1 | TRBJ1-1 | TRBV5-4 | CASRGQGMNTEAFF
NA | TRBJ2-1 | TRBV5-1 | CASTRAGNNEQFF
NA | TRBJ1-3 | TRBV30 | CAWSRGLGNTIYF
NA | TRBJ2-5 | TRBV18 | CASSPRAGQETQYF
NA | TRBJ2-1 | TRBV9 | CASSVDRYNEQFF
NA | TRBJ2-5 | TRBV4-2 | CASSQGVGEQYF
NA | TRBJ1-3 | TRBV19 | CASSPSWGPGNTIYF
NA | TRBJ2-2 | TRBV28 | CATMRANTGELFF
NA | TRBJ2-4 | TRBV11-1 | CASSVNRDIYF
TRBD1 | TRBJ2-2 | TRBV9 | CASSAGDRGNTGELFF
NA | TRBJ2-3 | TRBV15 | CATSRGDRASTDTQYF